The present entry profiles one T cell receptor beta chain with its context. Germline CDR1 and CDR2: SGHNT and YYREEE (reference sequence). The CDR3 runs 14 residues. J was trimmed by 5 bases and V by 7 bases; bases with no gene match: 5. The entry originates in a study of blood T cell repertoires in COVID-19. Sequencing was performed with immunoSEQ multiplex PCR; in TCRdb, only in-frame clones are kept and a portion is missing. The repertoire holds about 280,000 clones, with approximately 83% as singletons. The rearrangement uses TRBV5-4 and TRBJ2-2; 10 bases agree with TRBD2. The sequence was obtained from a woman between 45 and 65 years old who had recovered from COVID-19. Sample: peripheral blood. In DNA form, the CDR3 reads TGTGCCAGCGCGCTAGCGGGAGTTACCGGGGAGCTGTTTTTT. Its translation: CASALAGVTGELFF. Drawing the rest from reference TRBV5-4 and TRBJ2-2, the complete variable domain is ETGVTQSPTHLIKTRGQQVTLRCSSQSGHNTVSWYQQALGQGPQFIFQYYREEENGRGNFPPRFSGLQFPNYSSELNVNALELDDSALYLCASALAGVTGELFFGEGSRLTVL.